These 12 T cell receptor beta chains came from one sample sequenced in a study of blood T cell repertoires in COVID-19. Libraries were prepared by immunoSEQ multiplex PCR; TCRdb keeps only in-frame clonotypes and omits some of them. This table holds around 70,000 clones, about 82% found once. The sample comprised peripheral blood. Every receptor here comes from a woman aged 55-70 years with acute or convalescent COVID-19.

The chain links TRBV6-5 to TRBJ2-1, with D perhaps matching TRBD1 (5 bases). The CDR3 is made up of 13 amino acids. Trimming left V 2 bases short and J 10 bases short, with 12 bases between. Looked up from germline, CDR1 is MNHEY and CDR2 is SVGAGI. CDR3 in DNA: TGTGCCAGCAGTTACGAAGGGGTGGGCGAGCAGTTCTTC. It specifies CASSYEGVGEQFF.

The chain employs TRBV21-1 and TRBJ2-7; the DNA was not compared with TRBD1, the D call given in the table. TRBV21-1 is given as a pseudogene. This CDR3 has 14 amino acids. CDR3 sequence reads: CASDIYGQDYEQYF. CDR3 sequence (DNA): TGTGCCAGCGATATTTATGGGCAAGACTACGAGCAGTACTTC.

The V and J genes are TRBV5-1 and TRBJ2-3; D might be TRBD2 (6 bases). From germline, CDR1 is SGHRS and CDR2 YFSETQ. Trimming removed 4 bases from V and 4 bases from J, with 16 bases in between. The CDR3 length is 15 residues. CDR3 in amino acids: CASSTQDGGADTQYF. CDR3 in DNA: TGCGCCAGCAGCACCCAGGACGGGGGAGCAGATACGCAGTATTTT.

CDR3 in DNA: TGCGCCAGCAGCCCCGGGACAGGGGGTGGGGCCCAGTACTTC. This encodes CASSPGTGGGAQYF. The V gene is TRBV5-1, the J gene TRBJ2-5; 11 nucleotides line up with TRBD1. Germline CDR1 SGHRS, CDR2 YFSETQ. The CDR3 is made up of 14 amino acids. The V gene end was trimmed by 4 bases and the J gene end by 9 bases; junction bases not matched to a gene: 8.

The J gene is TRBJ1-5, the V gene TRBV6-5; D is possibly TRBD1 (6 bases). Germline assignment: CDR1 MNHEY and CDR2 SVGAGI. V was trimmed by 6 bases and J by 5 bases, leaving 11 bases between them. This CDR3 spans 13 amino acids. The CDR3 loop reads CASSRGPYQPQHF. CDR3 DNA: TGTGCCAGCAGCAGGGGCCCCTATCAGCCCCAGCATTTT.

This clone was detected only a few times. V usage is TRBV27 and J usage is TRBJ2-1; 7 bases line up with TRBD1. From germline, CDR1 is MNHEY and CDR2 SMNVEV (reference sequence). The CDR3 length is 18 residues. The trim removed 2 bases at V and 6 bases at J, leaving 16 bases unmatched. CDR3 DNA: TGTGCCAGCAGTTTAAGAGGACAGGCTTTTCTAGGGGGCAATGAGCAGTTCTTC. This translates into CASSLRGQAFLGGNEQFF.

J is TRBJ1-2 and V is TRBV6-1; weak D call: TRBD1 (6 bases). This CDR3 spans 14 amino acids. Between the trimmed V and J ends, which lost 2 bases and 7 bases, there was a span of 14 bases. CDR1 and CDR2 from the germline V gene are MNHNS and SASEGT. Here the CDR3 reads CASSEQQGVGGYTF. The CDR3 DNA reads TGTGCCAGCAGTGAACAACAGGGCGTGGGTGGCTACACCTTC.

This chain links TRBV6-5 with TRBJ1-5; 11 bases line up with TRBD1. The CDR3 covers 14 residues. The ends lost 6 bases at V and 7 bases at J; junction bases unmatched: 5. CDR1 and CDR2 from the germline V gene are MNHEY and SVGAGI. DNA for the CDR3: TGTGCCAGCAGACGGACAGGGGGCGGGCAGCCCCAGCATTTT. Encoded protein: CASRRTGGGQPQHF.

This chain joins TRBV7-2 and TRBJ2-5; D uncertain. V was cut by 6 bases and J by 4 bases, with 9 bases left in between. The CDR3 covers 12 residues. Per the germline V gene, CDR1 is SGHTA and CDR2 is FQGNSA. The chain's CDR3 is CASSQSPETQYF. CDR3 sequence (DNA): TGTGCCAGCAGTCAATCCCCAGAGACCCAGTACTTC.

The chain joins TRBV5-1 to TRBJ1-1, with 8 bases matching TRBD1. Looked up from germline, CDR1 is SGHRS and CDR2 is YFSETQ. The CDR3 extends over 15 amino acids. V was clipped by 4 bases and J by 3 bases; unmatched bases: 8. The CDR3 sequence: CASSQGAGEDTEAFF. The CDR3 DNA is TGCGCCAGCAGCCAGGGGGCTGGGGAGGACACTGAAGCTTTCTTT.

This sequence joins TRBV11-1 and TRBJ2-5; D remains unclear. This CDR3 contains 13 residues. Per germline, CDR1 SGHAT and CDR2 FQDESV (reference sequence). The V gene lost 3 bases and the J gene lost 4 bases, with 9 bases spanning the gap. CDR3 nucleotides: TGTGCCAGCAGCTTTGGCGGTGTAGAGACCCAGTACTTC. Its protein product is CASSFGGVETQYF.

The chain is built from TRBV12-3 or TRBV12-4 and TRBJ2-3; TRBD1 matches at 7 bases. The V segment lost 6 bases and the J segment 3 bases; nucleotides outside the gene matches: 0. This CDR3 has 12 residues. Here the CDR3 reads CASSRGTDTQYF. The CDR3 nucleotides read TGTGCCAGCAGCAGGGGGACAGATACGCAGTATTTT.